This T cell receptor beta chain was sequenced for a study of siplizumab effects on memory and regulatory T cells. Study-level points and caveats: Alloreactive sequences that could be traced to unstimulated CD4+ memory cells showed a significant reduction under siplizumab.

With respect to this clone: Its target is not known.

The CDR3 contains 14 residues. Germline CDR1 SEHNR, CDR2 FQNEAQ (reference sequence). V lost 5 bases to trimming and J lost 11 bases; unmatched junction nucleotides: 11. The assay was immunoSEQ multiplex PCR, and TCRdb's table has in-frame clones only and misses some. Of 50,000 to 75,000 clones in the sample, around 80% were seen once. The source of this sequence is a human donor in good health. J is TRBJ1-1 and V is TRBV7-9, with 10 bases identical to TRBD1. The source material was memory CD4+ T cells sorted from blood. CDR3 nucleotide sequence: TGTGCCAGCAGCCCAACCCGGGACAGGGGACGGGCTTTCTTT. Protein sequence: CASSPTRDRGRAFF.